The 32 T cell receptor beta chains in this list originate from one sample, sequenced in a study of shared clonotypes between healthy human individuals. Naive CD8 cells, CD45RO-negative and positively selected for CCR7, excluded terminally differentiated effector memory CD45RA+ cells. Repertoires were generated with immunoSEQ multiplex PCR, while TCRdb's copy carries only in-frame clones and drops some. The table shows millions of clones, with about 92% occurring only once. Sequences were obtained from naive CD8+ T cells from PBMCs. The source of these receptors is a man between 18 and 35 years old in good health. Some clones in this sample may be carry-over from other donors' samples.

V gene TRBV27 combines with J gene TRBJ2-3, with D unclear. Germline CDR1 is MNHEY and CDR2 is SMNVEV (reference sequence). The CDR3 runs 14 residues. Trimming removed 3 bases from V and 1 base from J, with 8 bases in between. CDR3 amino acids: CASSFVRGTDTQYF. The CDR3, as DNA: TGTGCCAGCAGTTTCGTAAGGGGCACAGATACGCAGTATTTT.

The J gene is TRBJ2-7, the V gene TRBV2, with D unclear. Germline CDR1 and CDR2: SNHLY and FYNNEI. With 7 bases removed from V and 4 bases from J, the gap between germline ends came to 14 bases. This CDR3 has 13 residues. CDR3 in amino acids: CASTLGANYEQYF. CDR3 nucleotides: TGTGCCAGCACCCTCGGAGCGAATTACGAGCAGTACTTC. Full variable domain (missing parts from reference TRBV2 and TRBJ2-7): EPEVTQTPSHQVTQMGQEVILRCVPISNHLYFYWYRQILGQKVEFLVSFYNNEISEKSEIFDDQFSVERPDGSNFTLKIRSTKLEDSAMYFCASTLGANYEQYFGPGTRLTVT.

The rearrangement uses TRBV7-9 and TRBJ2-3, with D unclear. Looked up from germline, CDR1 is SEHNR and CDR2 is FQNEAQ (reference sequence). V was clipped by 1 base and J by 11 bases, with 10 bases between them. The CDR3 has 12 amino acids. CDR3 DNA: TGTGCCAGCAGCTTAGATCCAGGCGTGCAGTATTTT. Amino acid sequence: CASSLDPGVQYF.

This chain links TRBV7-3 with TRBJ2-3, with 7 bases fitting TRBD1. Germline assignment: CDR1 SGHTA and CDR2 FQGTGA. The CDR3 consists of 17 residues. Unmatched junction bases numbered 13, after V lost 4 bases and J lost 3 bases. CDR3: CASSSAGGRSRTDTQYF. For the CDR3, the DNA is TGTGCCAGCAGCTCTGCAGGGGGTCGCTCAAGGACAGATACGCAGTATTTT.

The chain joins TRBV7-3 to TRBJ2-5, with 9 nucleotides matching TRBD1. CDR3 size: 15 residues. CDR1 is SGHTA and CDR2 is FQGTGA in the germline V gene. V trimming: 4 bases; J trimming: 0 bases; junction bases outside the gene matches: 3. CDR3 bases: TGTGCCAGCAGCTCCGGGACAGGGAACCAAGAGACCCAGTACTTC. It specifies CASSSGTGNQETQYF.

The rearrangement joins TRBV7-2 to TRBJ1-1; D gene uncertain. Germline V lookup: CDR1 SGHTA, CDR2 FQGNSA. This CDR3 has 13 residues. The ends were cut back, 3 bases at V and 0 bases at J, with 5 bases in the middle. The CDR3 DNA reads TGTGCCAGCAGCTTTAGTCTGAACACTGAAGCTTTCTTT. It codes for CASSFSLNTEAFF.

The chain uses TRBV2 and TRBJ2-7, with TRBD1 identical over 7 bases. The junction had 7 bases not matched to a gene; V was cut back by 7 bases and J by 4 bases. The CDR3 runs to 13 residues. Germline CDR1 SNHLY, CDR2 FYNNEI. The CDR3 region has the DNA TGTGCCAGCATTCCACAGGGGATATACGAGCAGTACTTC. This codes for CASIPQGIYEQYF. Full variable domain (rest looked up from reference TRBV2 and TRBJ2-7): EPEVTQTPSHQVTQMGQEVILRCVPISNHLYFYWYRQILGQKVEFLVSFYNNEISEKSEIFDDQFSVERPDGSNFTLKIRSTKLEDSAMYFCASIPQGIYEQYFGPGTRLTVT.

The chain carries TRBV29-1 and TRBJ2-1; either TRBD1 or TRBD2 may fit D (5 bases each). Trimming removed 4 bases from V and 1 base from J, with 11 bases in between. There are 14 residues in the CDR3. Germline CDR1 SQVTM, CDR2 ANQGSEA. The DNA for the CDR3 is TGCAGCGTTGCTGGGGGAGCGTCCTACAATGAGCAGTTCTTC. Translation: CSVAGGASYNEQFF.

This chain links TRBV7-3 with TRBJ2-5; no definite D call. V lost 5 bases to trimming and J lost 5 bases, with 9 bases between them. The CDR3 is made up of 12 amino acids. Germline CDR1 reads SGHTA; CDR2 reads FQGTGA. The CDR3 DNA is TGTGCCAGCAGCCCTACTGGGGAGACCCAGTACTTC. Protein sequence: CASSPTGETQYF.

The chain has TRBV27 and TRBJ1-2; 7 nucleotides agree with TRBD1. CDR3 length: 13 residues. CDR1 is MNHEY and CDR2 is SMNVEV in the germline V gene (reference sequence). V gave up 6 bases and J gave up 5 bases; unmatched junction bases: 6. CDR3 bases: TGTGCCAGCAGGGGCAGGGGGGAATATGGCTACACCTTC. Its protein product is CASRGRGEYGYTF.

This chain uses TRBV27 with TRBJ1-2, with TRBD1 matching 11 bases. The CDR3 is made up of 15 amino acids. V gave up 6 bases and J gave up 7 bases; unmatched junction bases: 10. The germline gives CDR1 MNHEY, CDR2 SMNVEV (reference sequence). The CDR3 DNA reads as TGTGCCAGCAGCCGCTGGACAGGGACAGGGGGTGGCTACACCTTC. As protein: CASSRWTGTGGGYTF.

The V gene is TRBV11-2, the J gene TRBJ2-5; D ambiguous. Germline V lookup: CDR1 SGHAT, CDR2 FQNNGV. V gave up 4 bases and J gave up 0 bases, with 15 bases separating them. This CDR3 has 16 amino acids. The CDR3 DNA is TGTGCCAGCAGCTCCCGCGGCCAGGCCCACCAAGAGACCCAGTACTTC. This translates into CASSSRGQAHQETQYF. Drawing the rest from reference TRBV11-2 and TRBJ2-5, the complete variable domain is EAGVAQSPRYKIIEKRQSVAFWCNPISGHATLYWYQQILGQGPKLLIQFQNNGVVDDSQLPKDRFSAERLKGVDSTLKIQPAKLEDSAVYLCASSSRGQAHQETQYFGPGTRLLVL.

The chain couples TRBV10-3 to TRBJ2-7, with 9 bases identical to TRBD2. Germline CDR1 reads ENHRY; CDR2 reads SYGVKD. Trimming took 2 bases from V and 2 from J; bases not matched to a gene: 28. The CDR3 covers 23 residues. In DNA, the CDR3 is TGTGCCATCAGTGAGGCGGCATTAGCGGGAGCCGATCCCCCCGTGGGGGTACCCTACGAGCAGTACTTC. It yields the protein CAISEAALAGADPPVGVPYEQYF.

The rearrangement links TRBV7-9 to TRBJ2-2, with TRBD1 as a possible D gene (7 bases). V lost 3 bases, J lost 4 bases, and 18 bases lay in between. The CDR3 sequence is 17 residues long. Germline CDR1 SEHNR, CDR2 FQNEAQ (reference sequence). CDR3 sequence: CASSFRQGGHPTGELFF. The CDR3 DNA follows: TGTGCCAGCAGCTTTCGACAGGGAGGTCACCCCACCGGGGAGCTGTTTTTT.

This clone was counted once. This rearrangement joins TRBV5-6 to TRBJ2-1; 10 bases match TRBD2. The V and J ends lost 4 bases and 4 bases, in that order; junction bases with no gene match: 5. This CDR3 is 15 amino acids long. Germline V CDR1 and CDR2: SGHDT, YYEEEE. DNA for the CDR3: TGTGCCAGCAGCCTCGGGACTAGCGTATACAATGAGCAGTTCTTC. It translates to CASSLGTSVYNEQFF.

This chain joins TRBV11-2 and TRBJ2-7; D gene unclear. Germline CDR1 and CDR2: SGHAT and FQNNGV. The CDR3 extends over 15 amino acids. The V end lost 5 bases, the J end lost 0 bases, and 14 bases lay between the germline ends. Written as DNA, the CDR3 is TGTGCCAGCAGCCCGGTAGACCAGGACTCCTACGAGCAGTACTTC. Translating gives CASSPVDQDSYEQYF.

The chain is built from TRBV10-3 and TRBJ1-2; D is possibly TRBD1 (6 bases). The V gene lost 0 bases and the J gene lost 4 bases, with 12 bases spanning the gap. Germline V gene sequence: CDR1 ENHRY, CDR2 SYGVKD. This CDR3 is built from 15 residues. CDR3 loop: CAISESRGAGYGYTF. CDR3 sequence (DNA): TGTGCCATCAGTGAGTCTCGGGGGGCGGGCTATGGCTACACCTTC.

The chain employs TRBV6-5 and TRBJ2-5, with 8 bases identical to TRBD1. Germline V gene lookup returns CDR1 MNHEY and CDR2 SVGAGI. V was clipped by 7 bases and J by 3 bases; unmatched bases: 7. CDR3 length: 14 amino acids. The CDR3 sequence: CASTRTGNEETQYF. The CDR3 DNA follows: TGTGCCAGCACCAGGACAGGGAACGAAGAGACCCAGTACTTC.

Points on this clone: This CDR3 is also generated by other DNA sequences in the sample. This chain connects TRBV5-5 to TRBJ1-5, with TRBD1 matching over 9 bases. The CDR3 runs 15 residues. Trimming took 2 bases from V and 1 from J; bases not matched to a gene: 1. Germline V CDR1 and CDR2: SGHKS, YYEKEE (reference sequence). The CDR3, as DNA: TGTGCCAGCAGCTTTGGACAGGGGAGCAATCAGCCCCAGCATTTT. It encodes CASSFGQGSNQPQHF.

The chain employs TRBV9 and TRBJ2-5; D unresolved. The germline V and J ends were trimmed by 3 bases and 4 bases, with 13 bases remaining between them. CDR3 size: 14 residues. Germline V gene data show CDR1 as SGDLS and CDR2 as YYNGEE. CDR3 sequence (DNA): TGTGCCAGCAGCGCACGCAAGGGCCCAGAGACCCAGTACTTC. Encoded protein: CASSARKGPETQYF.

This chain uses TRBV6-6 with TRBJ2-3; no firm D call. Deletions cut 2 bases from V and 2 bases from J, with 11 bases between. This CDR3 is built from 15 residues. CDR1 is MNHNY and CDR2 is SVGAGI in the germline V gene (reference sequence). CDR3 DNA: TGTGCCAGCAGTTACGACCAGCGCCTCACAGATACGCAGTATTTT. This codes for CASSYDQRLTDTQYF.

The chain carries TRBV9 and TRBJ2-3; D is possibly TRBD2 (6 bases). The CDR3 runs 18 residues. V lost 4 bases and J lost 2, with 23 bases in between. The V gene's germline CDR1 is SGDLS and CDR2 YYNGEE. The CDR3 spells CASSTHPAGPANTDTQYF. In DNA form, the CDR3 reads TGTGCCAGCAGCACACACCCAGCGGGCCCTGCCAACACAGATACGCAGTATTTT.

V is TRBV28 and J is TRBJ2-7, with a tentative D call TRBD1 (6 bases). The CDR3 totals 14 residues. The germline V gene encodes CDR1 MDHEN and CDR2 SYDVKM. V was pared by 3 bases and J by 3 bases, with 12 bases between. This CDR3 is CASSFQGLIYEQYF. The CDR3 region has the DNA TGTGCCAGCAGTTTCCAGGGGTTAATCTACGAGCAGTACTTC.

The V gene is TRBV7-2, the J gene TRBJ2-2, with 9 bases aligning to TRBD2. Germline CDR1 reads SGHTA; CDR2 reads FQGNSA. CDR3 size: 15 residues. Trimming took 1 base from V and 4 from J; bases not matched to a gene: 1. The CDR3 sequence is CASSLVAGVTGELFF. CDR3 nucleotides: TGTGCCAGCAGCTTAGTAGCGGGAGTCACCGGGGAGCTGTTTTTT.

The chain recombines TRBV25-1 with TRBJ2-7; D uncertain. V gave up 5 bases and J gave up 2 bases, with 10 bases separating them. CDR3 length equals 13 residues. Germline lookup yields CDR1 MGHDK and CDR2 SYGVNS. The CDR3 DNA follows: TGTGCCAGCAGTTATCAGGCAGCCTACGAGCAGTACTTC. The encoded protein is CASSYQAAYEQYF.

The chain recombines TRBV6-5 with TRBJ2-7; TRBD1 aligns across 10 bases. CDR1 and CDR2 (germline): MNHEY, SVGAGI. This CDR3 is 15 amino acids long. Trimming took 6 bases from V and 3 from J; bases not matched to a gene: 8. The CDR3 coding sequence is TGTGCCAGCAGGTTAGACAGGGGGCTATACTACGAGCAGTACTTC. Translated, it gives CASRLDRGLYYEQYF.

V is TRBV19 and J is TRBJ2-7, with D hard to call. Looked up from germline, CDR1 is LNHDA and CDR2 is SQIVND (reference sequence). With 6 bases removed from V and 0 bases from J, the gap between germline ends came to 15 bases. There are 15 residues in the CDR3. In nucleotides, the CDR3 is TGTGCCAGTAGGATTGGGGTCGGGTCCTCCTACGAGCAGTACTTC. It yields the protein CASRIGVGSSYEQYF.

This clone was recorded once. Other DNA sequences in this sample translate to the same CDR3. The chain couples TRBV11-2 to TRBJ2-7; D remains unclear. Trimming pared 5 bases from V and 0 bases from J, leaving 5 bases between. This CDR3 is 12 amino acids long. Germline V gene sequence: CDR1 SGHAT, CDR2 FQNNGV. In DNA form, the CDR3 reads TGTGCCAGCAGCCTGGGCTCCTACGAGCAGTACTTC. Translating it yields CASSLGSYEQYF.

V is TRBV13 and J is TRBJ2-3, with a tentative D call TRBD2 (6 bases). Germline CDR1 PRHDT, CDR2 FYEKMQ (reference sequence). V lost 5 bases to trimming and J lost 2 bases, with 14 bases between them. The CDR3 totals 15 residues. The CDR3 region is CASSPNLAVTDTQYF. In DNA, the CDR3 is TGTGCCAGCAGCCCCAACTTAGCGGTCACAGATACGCAGTATTTT.

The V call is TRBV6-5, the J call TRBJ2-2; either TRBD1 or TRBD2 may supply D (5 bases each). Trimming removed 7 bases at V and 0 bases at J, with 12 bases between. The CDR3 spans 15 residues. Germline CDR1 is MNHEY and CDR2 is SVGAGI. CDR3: CASKRGLTNTGELFF. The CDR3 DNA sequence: TGTGCCAGCAAGAGGGGCCTTACGAACACCGGGGAGCTGTTTTTT.

This CDR3 reads CASSGGFNYGYTF. In DNA form, the CDR3 reads TGTGCCAGCAGCGGAGGGTTTAACTATGGCTACACCTTC. The V and J genes are TRBV9 and TRBJ1-2; D gene unclear. Germline CDR1 is SGDLS and CDR2 is YYNGEE. This CDR3 is built from 13 residues. V was shortened by 3 bases and J by 1 base, with 7 bases between the two germline ends.

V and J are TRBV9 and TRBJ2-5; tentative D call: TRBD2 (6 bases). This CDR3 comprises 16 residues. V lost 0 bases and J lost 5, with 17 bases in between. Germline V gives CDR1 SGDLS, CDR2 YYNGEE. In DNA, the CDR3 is TGTGCCAGCAGCGTAGTTGGGACTGGAGTGAGGGAGACCCAGTACTTC. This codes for CASSVVGTGVRETQYF. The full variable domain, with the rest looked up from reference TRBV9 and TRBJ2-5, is DSGVTQTPKHLITATGQRVTLRCSPRSGDLSVYWYQQSLDQGLQFLIQYYNGEERAKGNILERFSAQQFPDLHSELNLSSLELGDSALYFCASSVVGTGVRETQYFGPGTRLLVL.